The rows below give T cell receptor beta chains drawn from one sample of a study of T cell changes during pregnancy in multiple sclerosis. Clones were sequenced by immunoSEQ multiplex PCR, and TCRdb holds only the in-frame ones, with some missing. The repertoire consists of fewer than 130,000 clones, with roughly nine tenths occurring once and the leading ten covering roughly 3.5%. The sequencing used peripheral blood, collected after pregnancy. The receptors shown here come from a female donor with multiple sclerosis, enrolled in a pregnancy study. The CDR3 runs from the conserved cysteine through the conserved F or W. D genes are given only for firm matches.

v_gene,d_gene,j_gene,CDR3aa,CDR3nt
TRBV19,-,TRBJ1-1,CASSIEVREAFF,TGTGCCAGTAGTATCGAGGTCCGCGAAGCTTTCTTT
TRBV15,-,TRBJ2-5,CATSSHTDSQETQYF,TGTGCCACCAGCAGTCACACCGACAGCCAAGAGACCCAGTACTTC
TRBV2,TRBD2,TRBJ2-3,CASSEVTSGLDTQYF,TGTGCCAGCAGTGAAGTGACTAGCGGATTAGATACGCAGTATTTT
TRBV2,-,TRBJ1-6,CASTRINSPLHF,TGTGCCAGCACGCGGATAAATTCACCCCTCCACTTT
TRBV27,-,TRBJ2-3,CASSLAGRTDTQYF,TGTGCCAGCAGTTTAGCAGGTCGCACAGATACGCAGTATTTT
TRBV28,-,TRBJ1-3,CASRDRAGNTIYF,TGTGCCAGCAGAGATAGAGCGGGAAACACCATATATTTT
TRBV6-5,TRBD2,TRBJ2-1,CASSSGTSPYNEQFF,TGTGCCAGCAGTTCAGGGACTAGTCCCTACAATGAGCAGTTCTTC
TRBV5-4,TRBD1,TRBJ1-2,CASTPGQGDGYTF,TGTGCCAGCACCCCCGGTCAGGGGGATGGCTACACCTTC
TRBV30,-,TRBJ2-2,CAWSRQVYTGELFF,TGTGCCTGGAGTCGACAGGTTTACACCGGGGAGCTGTTTTTT
TRBV10-3,-,TRBJ1-1,CAISQDRGEAFF,TGTGCCATCAGCCAGGACCGAGGGGAAGCTTTCTTT